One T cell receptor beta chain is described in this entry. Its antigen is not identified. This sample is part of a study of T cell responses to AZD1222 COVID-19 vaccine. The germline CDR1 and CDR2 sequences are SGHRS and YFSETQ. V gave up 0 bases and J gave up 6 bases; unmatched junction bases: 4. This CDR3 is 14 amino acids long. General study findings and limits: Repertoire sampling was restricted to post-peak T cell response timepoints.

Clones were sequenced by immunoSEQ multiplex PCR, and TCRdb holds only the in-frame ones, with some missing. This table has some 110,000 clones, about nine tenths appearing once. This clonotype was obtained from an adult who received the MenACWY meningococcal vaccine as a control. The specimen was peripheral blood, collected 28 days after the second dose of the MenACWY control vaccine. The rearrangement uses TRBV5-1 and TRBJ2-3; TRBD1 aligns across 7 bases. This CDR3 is CASSLGQGSDTQYF. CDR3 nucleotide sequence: TGCGCCAGCAGCTTGGGACAGGGATCTGATACGCAGTATTTT.